This T cell receptor beta chain was recorded in a study of T-cell reconstitution after alpha-beta-depleted transplantation in children. This clonotype was detected ten times or more. The CDR3 consists of 12 residues. The V end was cut by 0 bases, the J end by 15 bases, with 13 bases between. Germline CDR1 and CDR2: SGHRS and YFSETQ. As it was prepared, the TCRbeta library received unique molecular identifiers. TCRdb passed the PCR reads through MiXCR, listing each CDR3 protein once. The sample shows 500,000 to 600,000 distinct CDR3 sequences, approximately 20% of them seen only once. The specimen comprised PBMCs from the stem cell graft donor, sampled from the stem cell graft. This clonotype was obtained from a human donor who donated a stem cell graft to a child with acute lymphoblastic leukemia. The chain joins TRBV5-1 to TRBJ2-1, with unresolved D. The CDR3 DNA reads TGCGCCAGCAGCTTGGTAGGGTACCAACGGTTCTTC. Its translation is CASSLVGYQRFF.